The clone carrying this TCR beta chain was seen at least ten times. The sample belongs to a study of T cells in Graves' hyperthyroidism and ophthalmopathy. Lactation, pregnancy, other autoimmune disease or uncontrolled infection led to exclusion of patients. Amplification yielded TCR beta CDR3 regions, with RNA transcripts as the source. Using the HTBI primer set, a first-round RT-PCR was run on the TCR CDR3. From the multiplex PCR reads, TCRdb called clonotypes with MiXCR, one entry per CDR3 protein. Of around 250,000 distinct CDR3 sequences listed, 14% to 15% are singletons. Unmatched junction bases numbered 7, after V lost 5 bases and J lost 6 bases. Germline V gene sequence: CDR1 MNHNS, CDR2 SASEGT. The CDR3 runs to 15 residues.

This clonotype originated in a woman aged 40 to 50 with Graves' hyperthyroidism that later progressed to Graves' ophthalmopathy. The gene calls are TRBV6-1 and TRBJ1-6; 7 positions match TRBD1. Sequencing was carried out using blood. For the CDR3, the DNA is TGTGCCAGCAGTCCCGGGACAGCTCTTAATTCACCCCTCCACTTT. This codes for CASSPGTALNSPLHF.